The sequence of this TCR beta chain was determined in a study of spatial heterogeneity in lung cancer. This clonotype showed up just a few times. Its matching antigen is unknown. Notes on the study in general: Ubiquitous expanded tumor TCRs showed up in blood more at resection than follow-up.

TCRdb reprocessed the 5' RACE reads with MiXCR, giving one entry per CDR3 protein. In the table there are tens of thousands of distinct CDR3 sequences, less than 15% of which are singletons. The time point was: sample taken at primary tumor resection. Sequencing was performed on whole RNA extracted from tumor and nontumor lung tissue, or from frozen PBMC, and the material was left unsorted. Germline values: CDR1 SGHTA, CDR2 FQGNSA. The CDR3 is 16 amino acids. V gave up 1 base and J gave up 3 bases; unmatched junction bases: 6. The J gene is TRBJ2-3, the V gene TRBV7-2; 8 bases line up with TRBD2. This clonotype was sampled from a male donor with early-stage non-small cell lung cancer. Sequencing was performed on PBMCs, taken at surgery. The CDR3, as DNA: TGTGCCAGCAGCTTAGTTGGTAGCGGGGTAACAGATACGCAGTATTTT. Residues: CASSLVGSGVTDTQYF.